The following is a T cell receptor (beta chain) sequence with its context. Adults between about 18 and 95 years of age took part from fewer than 30 US areas. Study processing details: Amplification of reference gene primers provided the estimated nucleated cell counts. The table came from immunoSEQ multiplex PCR; TCRdb's copy has only in-frame clones and leaves some out. The V and J calls and clone size come from that table; D and trimming were worked out from the DNA. The data contain around 400,000 clones, around nine tenths of them singletons. This sample stems from a study of blood T cell repertoires in COVID-19. Study overall: Collection of acute and convalescent COVID-19 samples took place in the United States, Italy and Spain.

This CDR3 contains 13 residues. The V and J ends lost 10 bases and 6 bases, in that order; junction bases with no gene match: 6. Germline V gene lookup returns CDR1 SNHLY and CDR2 FYNNEI. This sequence joins TRBV2 and TRBJ2-7, with 13 positions matching TRBD2. The sequenced sample consisted of PBMCs or T cells enriched from blood (not recorded which). The source is a woman aged 25-40 years who had recovered from COVID-19. Here the CDR3 DNA reads TGTGCCAAACCGGGACTAGCGGGACGCGAGCAGTACTTC. It encodes CAKPGLAGREQYF.